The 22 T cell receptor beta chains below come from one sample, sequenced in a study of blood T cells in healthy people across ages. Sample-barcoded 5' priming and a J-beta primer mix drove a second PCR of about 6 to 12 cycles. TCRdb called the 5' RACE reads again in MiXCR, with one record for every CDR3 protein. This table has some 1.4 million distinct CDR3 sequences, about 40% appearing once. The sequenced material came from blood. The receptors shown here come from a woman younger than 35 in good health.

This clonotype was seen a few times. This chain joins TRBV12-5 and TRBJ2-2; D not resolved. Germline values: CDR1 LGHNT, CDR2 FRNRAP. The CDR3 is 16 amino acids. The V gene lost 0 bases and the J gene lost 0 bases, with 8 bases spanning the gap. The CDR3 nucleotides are TGTGCTAGTGGTTTGGTAGGCGGTGCGAACACCGGGGAGCTGTTTTTT. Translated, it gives CASGLVGGANTGELFF.

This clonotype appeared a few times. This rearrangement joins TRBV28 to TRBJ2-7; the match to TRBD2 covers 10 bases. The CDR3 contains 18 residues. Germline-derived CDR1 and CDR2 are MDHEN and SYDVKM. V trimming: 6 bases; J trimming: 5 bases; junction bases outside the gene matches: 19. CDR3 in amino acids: CASRPDSGLGLAFHEQYF. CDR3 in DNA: TGTGCCAGCAGACCTGATAGTGGTCTGGGACTAGCGTTCCACGAGCAGTACTTC.

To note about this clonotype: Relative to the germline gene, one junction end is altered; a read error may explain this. Written as DNA, the CDR3 is TGTGCCAACAGCTTAGTTCCCGGCTACGAGCAGTACTTC. The encoded protein is CANSLVPGYEQYF. This chain connects TRBV7-9 to TRBJ2-7, with no clear D. This CDR3 has 13 residues. Germline assignment: CDR1 SEHNR and CDR2 FQNEAQ (reference sequence).

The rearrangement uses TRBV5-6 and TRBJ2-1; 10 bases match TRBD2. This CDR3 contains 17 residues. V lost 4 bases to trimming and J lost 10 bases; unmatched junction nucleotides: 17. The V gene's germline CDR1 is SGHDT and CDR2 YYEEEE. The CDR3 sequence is CASSPLGIGLAELEQFF. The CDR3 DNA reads TGTGCCAGCAGCCCCCTGGGGATAGGACTAGCGGAATTAGAGCAGTTCTTC.

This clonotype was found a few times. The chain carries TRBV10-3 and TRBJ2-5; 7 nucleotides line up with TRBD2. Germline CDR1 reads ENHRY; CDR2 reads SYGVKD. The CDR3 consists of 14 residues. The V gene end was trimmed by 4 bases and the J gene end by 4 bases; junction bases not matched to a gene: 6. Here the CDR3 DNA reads TGTGCCATCAGTGGGAGACTAGCTGGAGAGACCCAGTACTTC. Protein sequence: CAISGRLAGETQYF.

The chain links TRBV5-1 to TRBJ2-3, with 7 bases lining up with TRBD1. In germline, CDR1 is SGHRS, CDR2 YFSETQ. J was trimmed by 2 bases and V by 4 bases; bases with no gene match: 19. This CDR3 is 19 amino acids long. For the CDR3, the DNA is TGCGCCAGCAGCCCGGAATTTCTGACAGGGCGTCTGGTCACAGATACGCAGTATTTT. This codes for CASSPEFLTGRLVTDTQYF.

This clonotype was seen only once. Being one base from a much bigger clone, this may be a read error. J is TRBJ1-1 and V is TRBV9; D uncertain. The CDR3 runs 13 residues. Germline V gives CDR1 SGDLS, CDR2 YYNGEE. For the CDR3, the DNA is TGTGCCAGCAGCGTAGTGGGGAACGCTGAAGCTTTCTTT. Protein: CASSVVGNAEAFF.

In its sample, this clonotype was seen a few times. CDR3 region: CAISELTGQVYNEQFF. DNA of the CDR3: TGTGCCATCAGTGAGCTTACGGGACAGGTTTACAATGAGCAGTTCTTC. The chain carries TRBV10-3 and TRBJ2-1; 8 bases line up with TRBD1. There are 16 residues in the CDR3. The germline V gene encodes CDR1 ENHRY and CDR2 SYGVKD. V lost 2 bases and J lost 4; bases outside the gene matches: 7.

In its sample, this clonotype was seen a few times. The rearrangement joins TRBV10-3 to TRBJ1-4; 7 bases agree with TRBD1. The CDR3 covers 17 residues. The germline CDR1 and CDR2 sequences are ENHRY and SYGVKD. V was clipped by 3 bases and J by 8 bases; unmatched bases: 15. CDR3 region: CAISDPASQGTREKLFF. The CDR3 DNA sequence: TGTGCCATCAGTGACCCTGCCTCACAGGGGACGCGCGAAAAACTGTTTTTT.

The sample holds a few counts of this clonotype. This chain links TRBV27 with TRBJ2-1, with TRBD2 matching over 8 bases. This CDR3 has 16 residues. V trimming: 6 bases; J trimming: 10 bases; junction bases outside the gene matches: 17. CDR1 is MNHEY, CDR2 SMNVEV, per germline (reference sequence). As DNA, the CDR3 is TGTGCCAGCAGCCCAGATATAGCGGGGCGCCCCACGGAGCAGTTCTTC. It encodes CASSPDIAGRPTEQFF.

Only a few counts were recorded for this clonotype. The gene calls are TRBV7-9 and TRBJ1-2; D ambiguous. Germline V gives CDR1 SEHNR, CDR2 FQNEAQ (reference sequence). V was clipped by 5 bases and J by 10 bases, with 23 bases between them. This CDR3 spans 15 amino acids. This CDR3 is CASSPGGVAYYSYTF. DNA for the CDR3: TGTGCCAGCAGCCCAGGAGGAGTAGCCTACTATTCCTACACCTTC.

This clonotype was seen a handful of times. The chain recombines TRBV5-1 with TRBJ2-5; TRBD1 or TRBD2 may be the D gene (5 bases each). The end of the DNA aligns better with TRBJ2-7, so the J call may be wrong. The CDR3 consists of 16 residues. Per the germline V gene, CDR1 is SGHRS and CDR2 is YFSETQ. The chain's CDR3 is CASSWNPRDGTYEQYF. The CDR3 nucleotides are TGCGCCAGCAGCTGGAACCCCCGGGACGGGACCTACGAGCAGTACTTC.

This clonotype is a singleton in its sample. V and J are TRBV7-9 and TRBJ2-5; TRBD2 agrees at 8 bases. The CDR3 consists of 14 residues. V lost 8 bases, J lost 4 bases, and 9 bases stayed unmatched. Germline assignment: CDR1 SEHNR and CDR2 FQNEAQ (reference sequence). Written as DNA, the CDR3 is TGTGCCAGCCAACCAAGCGGGAGTCGAGAGACCCAGTACTTC. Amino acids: CASQPSGSRETQYF.

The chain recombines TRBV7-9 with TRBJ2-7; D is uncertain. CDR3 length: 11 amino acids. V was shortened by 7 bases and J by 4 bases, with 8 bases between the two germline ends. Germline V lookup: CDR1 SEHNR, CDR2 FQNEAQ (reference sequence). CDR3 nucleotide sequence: TGTGCCAGCACCCTGGAATACGAGCAGTACTTC. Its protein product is CASTLEYEQYF.

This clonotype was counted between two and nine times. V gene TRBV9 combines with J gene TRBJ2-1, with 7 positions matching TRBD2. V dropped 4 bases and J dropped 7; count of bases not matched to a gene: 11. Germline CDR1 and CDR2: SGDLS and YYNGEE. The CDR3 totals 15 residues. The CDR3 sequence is CASSPPPGLVNEQFF. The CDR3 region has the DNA TGTGCCAGCAGCCCCCCCCCAGGACTAGTGAATGAGCAGTTCTTC.

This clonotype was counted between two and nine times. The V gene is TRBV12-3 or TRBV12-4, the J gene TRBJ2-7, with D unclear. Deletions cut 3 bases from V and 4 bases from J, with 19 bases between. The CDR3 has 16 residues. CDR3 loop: CASSFGSAGEPYEQYF. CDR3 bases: TGTGCCAGCAGTTTTGGTTCGGCCGGAGAACCTTACGAGCAGTACTTC.

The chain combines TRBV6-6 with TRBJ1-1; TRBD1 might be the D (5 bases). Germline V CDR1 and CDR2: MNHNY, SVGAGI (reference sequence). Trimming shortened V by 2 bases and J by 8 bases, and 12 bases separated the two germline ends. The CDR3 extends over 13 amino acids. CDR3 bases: TGTGCCAGCAGTTACGAGGGTTGGGGCGAAGCTTTCTTT. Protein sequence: CASSYEGWGEAFF.

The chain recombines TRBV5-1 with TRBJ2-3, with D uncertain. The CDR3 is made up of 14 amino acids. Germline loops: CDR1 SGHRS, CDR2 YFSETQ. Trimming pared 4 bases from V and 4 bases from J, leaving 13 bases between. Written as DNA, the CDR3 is TGCGCCAGCAGCCCCCAGGTAGGCGCAGATACGCAGTATTTT. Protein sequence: CASSPQVGADTQYF.

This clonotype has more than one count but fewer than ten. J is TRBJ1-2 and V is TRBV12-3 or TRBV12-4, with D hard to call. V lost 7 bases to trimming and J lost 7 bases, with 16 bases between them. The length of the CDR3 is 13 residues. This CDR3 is CASTETLLGGYTF. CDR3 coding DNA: TGTGCCAGCACCGAAACCCTCTTGGGTGGCTACACCTTC.

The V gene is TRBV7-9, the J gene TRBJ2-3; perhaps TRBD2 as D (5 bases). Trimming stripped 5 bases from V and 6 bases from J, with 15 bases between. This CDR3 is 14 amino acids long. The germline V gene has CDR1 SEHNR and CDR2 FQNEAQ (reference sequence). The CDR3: CASSPGPGMDTQYF. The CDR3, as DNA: TGTGCCAGCAGCCCCGGACCGGGAATGGATACGCAGTATTTT. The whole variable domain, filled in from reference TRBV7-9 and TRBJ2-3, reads DTGVSQNPRHKITKRGQNVTFRCDPISEHNRLYWYRQTLGQGPEFLTYFQNEAQLEKSRLLSDRFSAERPKGSFSTLEIQRTEQGDSAMYLCASSPGPGMDTQYFGPGTRLTVL.

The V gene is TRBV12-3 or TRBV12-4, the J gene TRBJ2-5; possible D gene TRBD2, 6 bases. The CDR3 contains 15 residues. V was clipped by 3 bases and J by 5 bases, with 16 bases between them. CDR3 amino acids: CASSFRLVSGETQYF. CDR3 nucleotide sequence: TGTGCCAGCAGTTTCCGACTAGTCTCTGGGGAGACCCAGTACTTC.

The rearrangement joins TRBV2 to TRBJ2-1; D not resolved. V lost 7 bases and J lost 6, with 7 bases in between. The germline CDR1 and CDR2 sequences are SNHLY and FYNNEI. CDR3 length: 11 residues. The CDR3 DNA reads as TGTGCCAGCAACCCTCTCAATGAGCAGTTCTTC. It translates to CASNPLNEQFF.